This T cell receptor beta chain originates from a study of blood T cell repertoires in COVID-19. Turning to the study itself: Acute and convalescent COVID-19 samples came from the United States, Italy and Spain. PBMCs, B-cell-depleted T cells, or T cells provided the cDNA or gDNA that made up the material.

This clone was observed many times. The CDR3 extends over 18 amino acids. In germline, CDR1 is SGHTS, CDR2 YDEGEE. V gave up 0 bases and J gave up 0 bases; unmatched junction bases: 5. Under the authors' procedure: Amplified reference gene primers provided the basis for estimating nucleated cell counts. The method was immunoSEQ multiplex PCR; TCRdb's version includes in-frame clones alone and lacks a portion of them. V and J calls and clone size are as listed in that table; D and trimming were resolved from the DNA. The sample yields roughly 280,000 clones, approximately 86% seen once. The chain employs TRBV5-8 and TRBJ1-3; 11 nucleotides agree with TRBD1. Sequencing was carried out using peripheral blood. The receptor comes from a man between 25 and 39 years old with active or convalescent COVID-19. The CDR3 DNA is TGTGCCAGCAGCTTGGACGGGACAGGGGGTTTCTCTGGAAACACCATATATTTT. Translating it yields CASSLDGTGGFSGNTIYF.